The entry below gives a single T cell receptor beta chain sequence along with its context. Its antigen remains unidentified. Sequence at one end of the junction differs from germline and may be a read error. The data are from a study of T cells in Graves' hyperthyroidism and ophthalmopathy. General study results and limits: Ophthalmopathy was separated from stable hyperthyroidism by a 13 V-J model.

Newly diagnosed patients aged 18 to 65 had hyperthyroidism of under 2 months' duration. CDR3 size: 16 residues. Germline CDR1 reads SGHRS; CDR2 reads YFSETQ. Amplified regions were TCR beta CDR3 sequences from RNA transcripts. Carried out on the TCR CDR3, a first-round RT-PCR used the HTBI primer set. In TCRdb, the multiplex PCR reads were re-called with MiXCR into one record per CDR3 protein. The table has about 420,000 distinct CDR3 sequences, roughly 14% seen once. This sequence originates from a woman aged 18-29 years with Graves' hyperthyroidism. The sequencing input was blood. This sequence joins TRBV5-1 and TRBJ2-7, with 7 nucleotides matching TRBD1. This CDR3 reads CVSSPGGPYSSYEQYF. CDR3 in DNA: TGCGTCAGCAGCCCAGGGGGACCATATAGCTCCTACGAGCAGTACTTC.